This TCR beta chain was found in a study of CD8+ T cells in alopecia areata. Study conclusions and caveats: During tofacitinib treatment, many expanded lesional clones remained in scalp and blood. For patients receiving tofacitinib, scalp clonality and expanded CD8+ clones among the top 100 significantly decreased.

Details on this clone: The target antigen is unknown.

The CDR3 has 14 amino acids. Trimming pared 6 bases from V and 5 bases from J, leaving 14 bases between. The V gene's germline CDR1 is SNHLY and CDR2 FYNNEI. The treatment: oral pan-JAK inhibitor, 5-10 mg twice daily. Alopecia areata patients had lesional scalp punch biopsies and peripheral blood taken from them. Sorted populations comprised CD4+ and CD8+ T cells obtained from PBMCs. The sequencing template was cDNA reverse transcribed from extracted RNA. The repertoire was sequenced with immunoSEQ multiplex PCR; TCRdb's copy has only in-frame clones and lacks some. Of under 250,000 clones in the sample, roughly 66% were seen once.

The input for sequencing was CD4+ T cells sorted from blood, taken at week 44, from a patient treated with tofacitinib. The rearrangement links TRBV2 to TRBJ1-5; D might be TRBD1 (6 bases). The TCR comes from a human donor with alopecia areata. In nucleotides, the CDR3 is TGTGCCAGCAGCGTTACGGGGGCATATCAGCCCCAGCATTTT. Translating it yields CASSVTGAYQPQHF.